This TCR beta chain was retrieved from a study of beta chain features in type 1 diabetes (dated by TCRdb to 2016 to 2019). Study-wide context: No differences in mean age, gender distribution, total cell number or subset yield were found between patients and healthy donors. A total of some 110 million sorted cells were examined across all samples, and a strong correlation was observed between cell number per subset and RNA yield. In the study, TCRB repertoires of sorted circulating CD4+ T cell subsets from recently diagnosed type 1 diabetes patients were compared with those of matched healthy donors. Regulatory and stem cell-like memory subsets were isolated from only 8 patients and about eight healthy donors, whereas naive and central memory subsets came from all 30 or so donors.

From each donor, a single peripheral blood sample of 100 to 150 mL on average was drawn into heparinised tubes. Naive, central memory, regulatory and stem cell-like memory CD4+ T cells were sorted on a BD FACSAria II using a panel including CD45RO, CCR7, CD25, CD127, CD95 and CD27. All sorted populations exceeded 95% purity. PBMCs were separated immediately by Lymphoprep density gradient centrifugation and were stained directly, without being cultured. Samples were stained and sorted in pairs, with one healthy donor and one patient per experiment, so that batch effects were minimized. The entire isolated RNA was reverse transcribed using the High Capacity cDNA Reverse Transcription Kit, and thus expressed TCRB transcripts were sequenced. Deep immunoSEQ sequencing was performed on naive, central memory and regulatory T cell samples, with an average of around 3.4 million total reads per sample. After sorted cells were lysed in RLT buffer, RNA was extracted with DNase-treated RNeasy Micro or Mini kits, with the choice depending on cell number. Each cell subset was processed on its own to prevent cross-contamination, while patient and healthy donor samples were processed together. Using the immunoSEQ multiplex PCR, TCRB sequences were amplified from cDNA into 87-bp fragments spanning the CDR3 region. The amplicons were sequenced using the Illumina HiSeq platform. Regarding the original processing steps: PCR bias was computationally corrected using synthetic template baselines, reads within Hamming distance 2 were collapsed, and singletons that could not be merged were discarded. Reads were aligned to IMGT to assign V, D and J genes, CDR3 length, and insertions or deletions at six rearrangement sites. Within each subset, clonotype counts were normalized to the number of sorted cells before true diversity and Gini coefficients were calculated with the tcR R package. The overlap coefficient, calculated on TCRB nucleotide sequences, was used to measure repertoire sharing. Out-of-frame TCRB sequences from naive cells were analyzed as a proxy for the pre-selection repertoire. This immuneACCESS table, as held by TCRdb, lists in-frame sequences with V and J called but not all clones. Of the missing ones, under half trace to an unresolved V gene in checked studies; the others have no known cause. The V and J calls and clone size are taken from that table; D and trimming were inferred from the DNA. The sample records about 250,000 clones, approximately 14% of which are singletons. The leading ten clones occupy more than 0.02% of the sample.

On this clone itself: Its antigen is unknown. Per-base quality was not reported, and no clone a single base away is much larger than it.

Summary of the overall study and its limitations: Patients with type 1 diabetes made fewer insertions and deleted more nucleotides at VDJ recombination sites, implying thymic rearrangement abnormalities. Shorter templates might have been favored by PCR, but patient and control samples were amplified and corrected together, so both groups would have been affected equally by any skew. Because cDNA rather than genomic DNA was sequenced, highly expressing activated cells could have been over-represented, although no difference in activation and CD3 levels was found between groups. Naive, central memory and regulatory TCRB repertoires appeared to be more similar among patients than among healthy donors. In all four CD4+ subsets, TCRB CDR3 length was moderately but significantly shorter in type 1 diabetes patients. Because small numbers of individuals were included in the HLA sub-analyses, any influence of HLA type on TCRB rearrangement was left unresolved.

The material sequenced was naive CD4+ T cells from blood. This specimen's cell subset or site label, per the study, means: true naive CD4+ T cells. The origin of this receptor is a woman in her thirties or forties in good health.

CDR3 reads: CASSLPPGGRVDTQYF. The DNA sequence is TGTGCCAGCAGTTTGCCCCCCGGCGGGCGGGTAGATACGCAGTATTTT. The receptor chain draws on TRBV27 and TRBJ2-3; the D gene is perhaps TRBD2, on 5 matching bases. The germline V gene encodes CDR1 MNHEY and CDR2 SMNVEV (reference sequence). Counted from cysteine to phenylalanine, this CDR3 has 16 amino acids. The only DNA kept is the CDR3, 48 bases in frame from the first base. The trim is 3 bases for V and 5 bases for J, with a gap of 18 bases between the germline ends.